The source of this T cell receptor (beta chain) is a study of blood T cell repertoires in COVID-19. Background on the study: PBMCs, B-cell-depleted T cells, or T cells were the source of the cDNA or gDNA that made up the material.

Enrolment of Seattle patients took place during active infection, and they were followed longitudinally. In the study's own analysis: Nucleated cell counts were estimated from reference gene primer amplification. Clones were sequenced by immunoSEQ multiplex PCR, and TCRdb holds only the in-frame ones, with some missing. V and J calls and clone size are those listed in that table; D and trimming were worked out from the DNA. The data contain over 450,000 clones, roughly 89% of them singletons. Germline values: CDR1 ENHRY, CDR2 SYGVKD. After removal of 0 bases from V and 3 bases from J, the junction contained 3 bases not matched to a gene. This CDR3 is 16 amino acids long.

The genes are TRBV10-3 and TRBJ2-2; TRBD1 aligns across 8 bases. The sample taken for sequencing was peripheral blood. The TCR comes from a woman aged 50 to 65 with COVID-19, enrolled during active disease. The CDR3 protein is CAISESNRGDTGELFF. In nucleotides, the CDR3 is TGTGCCATCAGTGAGTCAAACAGGGGGGACACCGGGGAGCTGTTTTTT.